The rows below give T cell receptor beta chains drawn from one sample of a study of beta chain features in type 1 diabetes. Here immunoSEQ multiplex PCR was the method, and the copy in TCRdb shows in-frame clones only, minus some. The sample comprises 350,000 to 400,000 clones, over 10% of which are singletons, and approximately 0.01% rests with the top ten. Source material: naive CD4+ T cells from blood. These receptors all stem from a young woman with type 1 diabetes. The CDR3 runs from the conserved cysteine through the conserved F or W. The order of the fields is V gene, clone size, J gene, D gene, CDR3 protein, CDR3 DNA. The D gene is left open where the match is weak. Rows may omit the clone size; those that give it use once, few, many or a size class.

>TRBV16|-|TRBJ2-1|-
CASSQSGGVTYNEQFF
TGTGCCAGCAGCCAATCGGGGGGTGTCACCTACAATGAGCAGTTCTTC
>TRBV5-6|few|TRBJ1-2|-
CASSFKRSENYGYTF
TGTGCCAGCAGCTTTAAGAGGTCGGAGAACTATGGCTACACCTTC
>TRBV7-3|few|TRBJ2-2|TRBD1
CASSPRGTANTGELFF
TGTGCCAGCAGCCCGAGGGGGACAGCGAACACCGGGGAGCTGTTTTTT
>TRBV28|-|TRBJ2-7|TRBD1
CASSFFVRDRGNYEQYF
TGTGCCAGCAGTTTTTTCGTGCGGGACAGGGGAAACTACGAGCAGTACTTC
>TRBV6-1|-|TRBJ1-5|-
CAWSGPQHF
TGTGCCTGGAGCGGACCCCAGCATTTT
>TRBV4-3|-|TRBJ1-1|-
CASSQDIGQEAFF
TGCGCCAGCAGCCAAGATATTGGCCAGGAAGCTTTCTTT
>TRBV11-2|-|TRBJ2-3|TRBD2
CASRPISGGRADTQYF
TGTGCCAGCAGACCTATAAGCGGCGGGAGGGCAGATACGCAGTATTTT
>TRBV18|-|TRBJ2-5|-
CASSQSTERQETQYF
TGTGCCAGCTCGCAATCGACGGAGAGACAAGAGACCCAGTACTTC
>TRBV29-1|-|TRBJ2-5|-
CSVAPRTRQETQYF
TGCAGCGTCGCCCCCCGGACAAGGCAAGAGACCCAGTACTTC
>TRBV7-9|few|TRBJ2-7|-
CASSLGGDPYF
TGTGCCAGCAGCTTAGGCGGGGATCCGTACTTC
>TRBV2|few|TRBJ2-1|TRBD2
CASSDAPSGVGEQFF
TGTGCCAGCAGTGACGCGCCTAGCGGGGTTGGTGAGCAGTTCTTC
>TRBV30|few|TRBJ2-5|-
CAWSVGETQYF
TGTGCCTGGAGTGTCGGAGAGACCCAGTACTTC
>TRBV7-7|once|TRBJ2-1|TRBD2
CASSRTSGFNEQFF
TGTGCTAGCAGCCGGACTAGCGGGTTCAATGAGCAGTTCTTC
>TRBV4-3|-|TRBJ2-5|TRBD2
CASSRSGAGGETQYF
TGCGCCAGCAGCCGTAGCGGGGCCGGTGGGGAGACCCAGTACTTC
>TRBV6-5|few|TRBJ2-1|-
CASSPLTGSDEQFF
TGTGCCAGCAGCCCCCTGACAGGCTCCGATGAGCAGTTCTTC
>TRBV28|few|TRBJ2-5|TRBD1
CASSPPRGHGETQYF
TGTGCCAGCAGTCCACCAAGGGGGCACGGTGAGACCCAGTACTTC
>TRBV7-2|few|TRBJ1-2|TRBD1
CASSLGQGDYGYTF
TGTGCCAGCAGCCTAGGACAGGGAGACTATGGCTACACCTTC
>TRBV2|-|TRBJ2-5|-
CASSRDNQETQYF
TGTGCCAGCAGCCGGGACAATCAAGAGACCCAGTACTTC
>TRBV7-6|few|TRBJ1-5|-
CASSLGGGNQPQHF
TGTGCCAGCAGCTTAGGGGGGGGCAATCAGCCCCAGCATTTT
>TRBV4-3|-|TRBJ2-4|TRBD2
CASSQVAGTKNIQYF
TGCGCCAGCAGCCAGGTAGCGGGGACCAAAAACATTCAGTACTTC
>TRBV5-4|few|TRBJ2-7|TRBD1
CASSLKGAPTYEQYF
TGTGCCAGCAGCTTGAAGGGGGCCCCCACCTACGAGCAGTACTTC
>TRBV7-2|-|TRBJ1-5|TRBD1
CASSWARQGDQPQHF
TGTGCCAGCAGCTGGGCCCGACAGGGAGACCAGCCCCAGCATTTT
>TRBV11-2|-|TRBJ2-1|-
CASSLHRDYEQFF
TGTGCCAGCAGCTTACACAGGGATTATGAGCAGTTCTTC
>TRBV6-5|-|TRBJ2-1|-
CASTSPARNEQFF
TGTGCCAGTACTTCCCCCGCCCGCAATGAGCAGTTCTTC
>TRBV6-5|few|TRBJ2-2|TRBD2
CASRPGGARAGELFF
TGTGCCAGCAGACCCGGGGGGGCCCGGGCCGGGGAGCTGTTTTTT
>TRBV15|few|TRBJ2-3|TRBD1
CATSRGDRDTDTQYF
TGTGCCACCAGCAGAGGTGACAGGGATACCGATACGCAGTATTTT
>TRBV30|few|TRBJ1-4|-
CATYKGVANEKLFF
TGTGCCACATACAAGGGGGTGGCTAATGAAAAACTGTTTTTT
>TRBV2|-|TRBJ2-2|-
CASSERSTNTGELFF
TGTGCCAGCAGTGAACGGTCAACGAACACCGGGGAGCTGTTTTTT
>TRBV7-2|few|TRBJ2-4|TRBD1
CASSLGQGENIQYF
TGTGCCAGCAGCCTGGGACAGGGCGAAAACATTCAGTACTTC